This is a list of T cell receptor beta chains from one sample in a study of beta chain features in type 1 diabetes. Profiling relied on immunoSEQ multiplex PCR, and the TCRdb table lists in-frame clones only, not all of them. The sample consists of approximately 52,000 clones, 55% to 75% of them appearing once. Sequencing used stem cell memory CD4+ T cells from blood. The receptor source for this set is a woman in her 30s with type 1 diabetes. Each CDR3 is given with its conserved first and last residue. D genes are given only for firm matches. The size entry is marked missing in some rows and otherwise reads once, few, many or a size class.

CDR3 length: 14
V gene: TRBV27
J gene: TRBJ2-3
clone size: NA
D gene: NA
CDR3 DNA: TGTGCCAGCAGTTTATTTCAGGGGACAGATACGCAGTATTTT
CDR3 protein: CASSLFQGTDTQYF

CDR3 length: 14
V gene: TRBV7-2
J gene: TRBJ2-1
clone size: few
D gene: NA
CDR3 DNA: TGTGCCAGCAGCTTAGAGGCTAGCCATGGTGAGCAGTTCTTC
CDR3 protein: CASSLEASHGEQFF

CDR3 length: 16
V gene: TRBV7-9
J gene: TRBJ1-2
clone size: NA
D gene: TRBD1
CDR3 DNA: TGTGCCAGCAGCAAACAGGGGCCCTACTCCGGCTATGGCTACACCTTC
CDR3 protein: CASSKQGPYSGYGYTF

CDR3 length: 16
V gene: TRBV6-5
J gene: TRBJ2-1
clone size: few
D gene: TRBD1
CDR3 DNA: TGTGCCAGCAGTTACAAGACAGGGACATTCTACAATGAGCAGTTCTTC
CDR3 protein: CASSYKTGTFYNEQFF

CDR3 length: 15
V gene: TRBV6-5
J gene: TRBJ2-1
clone size: NA
D gene: TRBD2
CDR3 DNA: TGTGCCAGCAGTTTTACTAGCGGGAGCTACAATGAGCAGTTCTTC
CDR3 protein: CASSFTSGSYNEQFF

CDR3 length: 14
V gene: TRBV6-6
J gene: TRBJ1-1
clone size: NA
D gene: TRBD1
CDR3 DNA: TGTGCCAGCAGTAAACCGGGACAGGGGGCCGAAGCTTTCTTT
CDR3 protein: CASSKPGQGAEAFF

CDR3 length: 16
V gene: TRBV29-1
J gene: TRBJ1-2
clone size: few
D gene: NA
CDR3 DNA: TGCAGCGTTCCAAAATCTGGGGGGGAGACTAACTATGGCTACACCTTC
CDR3 protein: CSVPKSGGETNYGYTF

CDR3 length: 14
V gene: TRBV19
J gene: TRBJ2-7
clone size: few
D gene: TRBD1
CDR3 DNA: TGTGCCAGTAGTCCCCGGACAGGGGGGGACGAGCAGTACTTC
CDR3 protein: CASSPRTGGDEQYF

CDR3 length: 17
V gene: TRBV11-2
J gene: TRBJ2-7
clone size: NA
D gene: NA
CDR3 DNA: TGTGCCAGCAGCTCGACGCCGGGACACGGAAGCTCCTACGAGCAGTACTTC
CDR3 protein: CASSSTPGHGSSYEQYF

CDR3 length: 14
V gene: TRBV5-8
J gene: TRBJ2-5
clone size: NA
D gene: NA
CDR3 DNA: TGTGCCAGCAGCACATCCGGGATGGAGGAGACCCAGTACTTC
CDR3 protein: CASSTSGMEETQYF

CDR3 length: 15
V gene: TRBV5-1
J gene: TRBJ2-5
clone size: NA
D gene: NA
CDR3 DNA: TGCGCCAGCAGCTTCGCCAACAACGAGCGGGAGACCCAGTACTTC
CDR3 protein: CASSFANNERETQYF

CDR3 length: 15
V gene: TRBV19
J gene: TRBJ2-1
clone size: NA
D gene: NA
CDR3 DNA: TGTGCCAGTAGTATCCGGGGGAGAAGCGACAATGAGCAGTTCTTC
CDR3 protein: CASSIRGRSDNEQFF

CDR3 length: 18
V gene: TRBV19
J gene: TRBJ2-7
clone size: few
D gene: NA
CDR3 DNA: TGTGCCAGTAGCCTTCCACAGGGTGATATTCGGGCCTCCTACGAGCAGTACTTC
CDR3 protein: CASSLPQGDIRASYEQYF

CDR3 length: 13
V gene: TRBV19
J gene: TRBJ2-7
clone size: NA
D gene: TRBD1
CDR3 DNA: TGTGCCAGTAGTATCCAGGACAGGTACGAGCAGTACTTC
CDR3 protein: CASSIQDRYEQYF

CDR3 length: 12
V gene: TRBV29-1
J gene: TRBJ2-5
clone size: NA
D gene: TRBD1
CDR3 DNA: TGCAGCGTGCGACAGGGGGCGTATGAGCAGTACTTC
CDR3 protein: CSVRQGAYEQYF

CDR3 length: 14
V gene: TRBV7-9
J gene: TRBJ1-5
clone size: NA
D gene: NA
CDR3 DNA: TGTGCCAGCAGCTTAGGAGATAGCAATCAGCCCCAGCATTTT
CDR3 protein: CASSLGDSNQPQHF

CDR3 length: 14
V gene: TRBV5-1
J gene: TRBJ1-1
clone size: NA
D gene: TRBD1
CDR3 DNA: TGCGCCAGCAGCTCCGGGACAGTCGGCACTGAAGCTTTCTTT
CDR3 protein: CASSSGTVGTEAFF

CDR3 length: 14
V gene: TRBV18
J gene: TRBJ2-5
clone size: once
D gene: NA
CDR3 DNA: TGTGCCAGCTCACCACTCAGCGGTGAAGAGACCCAGTACTTC
CDR3 protein: CASSPLSGEETQYF

CDR3 length: 16
V gene: TRBV2
J gene: TRBJ2-2
clone size: NA
D gene: NA
CDR3 DNA: TGTGCCAGCAGCCCTAGGGGGTCGCCCGACACCGGGGAGCTGTTTTTT
CDR3 protein: CASSPRGSPDTGELFF

CDR3 length: 16
V gene: TRBV7-9
J gene: TRBJ1-5
clone size: NA
D gene: TRBD1
CDR3 DNA: TGTGCCAGCAGCTTAGGGACAGGGAATAGCAATCAGCCCCAGCATTTT
CDR3 protein: CASSLGTGNSNQPQHF

CDR3 length: 15
V gene: TRBV12-2
J gene: TRBJ2-1
clone size: NA
D gene: NA
CDR3 DNA: TGTGCAAGTCGCCGAAGAGCTAGCGGGTACAATGAGCAGTTCTTC
CDR3 protein: CASRRRASGYNEQFF

CDR3 length: 14
V gene: TRBV6-1
J gene: TRBJ1-2
clone size: NA
D gene: TRBD1
CDR3 DNA: TGTGCCAGCAGGCCGGGACAGGGGGAAAATGGCTACACCTTC
CDR3 protein: CASRPGQGENGYTF

CDR3 length: 16
V gene: TRBV5-4
J gene: TRBJ2-1
clone size: NA
D gene: NA
CDR3 DNA: TGTGCCAGCAGCCAAGAGGAGGGAGCTACCTACAATGAGCAGTTCTTC
CDR3 protein: CASSQEEGATYNEQFF

CDR3 length: 18
V gene: TRBV5-1
J gene: TRBJ1-5
clone size: few
D gene: TRBD1
CDR3 DNA: TGCGCCAGCAGCGTAGTCGGGACAGGCCTTAGGGGCAATCAGCCCCAGCATTTT
CDR3 protein: CASSVVGTGLRGNQPQHF

CDR3 length: 14
V gene: TRBV2
J gene: TRBJ2-7
clone size: NA
D gene: NA
CDR3 DNA: TGTGCCAGCAGTGCGAGGGCTTCCTCCTACGAGCAGTACTTC
CDR3 protein: CASSARASSYEQYF

CDR3 length: 13
V gene: TRBV29-1
J gene: TRBJ1-5
clone size: few
D gene: NA
CDR3 DNA: TGCAGCGTCCAGGGGCAGGCAAATCAGCCCCAGCATTTT
CDR3 protein: CSVQGQANQPQHF

CDR3 length: 17
V gene: TRBV23-1
J gene: TRBJ2-2
clone size: NA
D gene: TRBD2
CDR3 DNA: TGCGCCAGCAGTGTAACCCGGACTAGCGGGAACACCGGGGAGCTGTTTTTT
CDR3 protein: CASSVTRTSGNTGELFF

CDR3 length: 17
V gene: TRBV9
J gene: TRBJ2-3
clone size: few
D gene: TRBD2
CDR3 DNA: TGTGCCAGCAGCCGAGCGGGACTAGCGGGAGTGGCAGATACGCAGTATTTT
CDR3 protein: CASSRAGLAGVADTQYF

CDR3 length: 13
V gene: TRBV5-1
J gene: TRBJ2-1
clone size: few
D gene: NA
CDR3 DNA: TGCGCCAGCAGCGCACAGGATTACAATGAGCAGTTCTTC
CDR3 protein: CASSAQDYNEQFF

CDR3 length: 13
V gene: TRBV2
J gene: TRBJ2-5
clone size: NA
D gene: NA
CDR3 DNA: TGTGCCAGCAGTCTGGGGGCCCGGGAGACCCAGTACTTC
CDR3 protein: CASSLGARETQYF

CDR3 length: 13
V gene: TRBV7-3
J gene: TRBJ2-1
clone size: NA
D gene: TRBD2
CDR3 DNA: TGTGCCAGCAGCTTGATAACTAGCGGAGAGCAGTTCTTC
CDR3 protein: CASSLITSGEQFF

CDR3 length: 15
V gene: TRBV6-5
J gene: TRBJ2-2
clone size: NA
D gene: NA
CDR3 DNA: TGTGCCAGCAGCCCTAGAGGTGTCCCACCCGGGGAGCTGTTTTTT
CDR3 protein: CASSPRGVPPGELFF

CDR3 length: 15
V gene: TRBV6-5
J gene: TRBJ2-7
clone size: NA
D gene: TRBD1
CDR3 DNA: TGTGCCAGCAGTTACGCCTGGGACAGGGGTTACGAGCAGTACTTC
CDR3 protein: CASSYAWDRGYEQYF

CDR3 length: 13
V gene: TRBV28
J gene: TRBJ1-2
clone size: few
D gene: NA
CDR3 DNA: TGTGCCAGCAGTTTTTTCGGGGGGTATGGCTACACCTTC
CDR3 protein: CASSFFGGYGYTF

CDR3 length: 14
V gene: TRBV7-9
J gene: TRBJ1-1
clone size: NA
D gene: NA
CDR3 DNA: TGTGCCAGCAGCTTATTCGGGGGAGGCCCTGAAGCTTTCTTT
CDR3 protein: CASSLFGGGPEAFF

CDR3 length: 14
V gene: TRBV6-1
J gene: TRBJ2-7
clone size: NA
D gene: NA
CDR3 DNA: TGTGCCAGCAGACCCGGGACAACCACCTACGAGCAGTACTTC
CDR3 protein: CASRPGTTTYEQYF

CDR3 length: 15
V gene: TRBV11-2
J gene: TRBJ2-7
clone size: NA
D gene: TRBD1
CDR3 DNA: TGTGCCAGCAGCTTATGGGACAGGGCGTGGGACGAGCAGTACTTC
CDR3 protein: CASSLWDRAWDEQYF

CDR3 length: 14
V gene: TRBV28
J gene: TRBJ1-2
clone size: NA
D gene: TRBD1
CDR3 DNA: TGTGCCAGCGGTAAGGACAGGGAAGGCTATGGCTACACCTTC
CDR3 protein: CASGKDREGYGYTF

CDR3 length: 15
V gene: TRBV7-2
J gene: TRBJ2-7
clone size: NA
D gene: NA
CDR3 DNA: TGTGCCAGCAGCTTAGAAGGGGTCGTCTTCTACGAGCAGTACTTC
CDR3 protein: CASSLEGVVFYEQYF

CDR3 length: 16
V gene: TRBV18
J gene: TRBJ2-3
clone size: NA
D gene: TRBD2
CDR3 DNA: TGTGCCAGCTCACCAAATGGAGCGGGAGGAACAGATACGCAGTATTTT
CDR3 protein: CASSPNGAGGTDTQYF

CDR3 length: 15
V gene: TRBV27
J gene: TRBJ2-2
clone size: NA
D gene: NA
CDR3 DNA: TGTGCCAGCAGCCCCCCCGCAGCGAACACCGGGGAGCTGTTTTTT
CDR3 protein: CASSPPAANTGELFF

CDR3 length: 14
V gene: TRBV28
J gene: TRBJ1-2
clone size: NA
D gene: NA
CDR3 DNA: TGTGCCAGCAGTTTGCGGCCAGGGATCTATGGCTACACCTTC
CDR3 protein: CASSLRPGIYGYTF

CDR3 length: 17
V gene: TRBV19
J gene: TRBJ2-4
clone size: NA
D gene: NA
CDR3 DNA: TGTGCCAGTAGTGTATCTAGGAGAGGTATGGCCAAAAACATTCAGTACTTC
CDR3 protein: CASSVSRRGMAKNIQYF

CDR3 length: 15
V gene: TRBV6-6
J gene: TRBJ2-3
clone size: once
D gene: TRBD1
CDR3 DNA: TGTGCCAGCAGTACGACAGGGGGCTCTACAGATACGCAGTATTTT
CDR3 protein: CASSTTGGSTDTQYF

CDR3 length: 17
V gene: TRBV11-2
J gene: TRBJ2-1
clone size: NA
D gene: TRBD2
CDR3 DNA: TGTGCCAGCAGCTCTTTTAGCGGGGGGAGCTCCTACAATGAGCAGTTCTTC
CDR3 protein: CASSSFSGGSSYNEQFF

CDR3 length: 13
V gene: TRBV5-1
J gene: TRBJ1-1
clone size: NA
D gene: NA
CDR3 DNA: TGCGCCAGCAGCCAGACTGGGAACACTGAAGCTTTCTTT
CDR3 protein: CASSQTGNTEAFF

CDR3 length: 14
V gene: TRBV4-2
J gene: TRBJ1-1
clone size: NA
D gene: NA
CDR3 DNA: TGTGCCAGCAGCCAAGATCGGAGGAACACTGAAGCTTTCTTT
CDR3 protein: CASSQDRRNTEAFF

CDR3 length: 16
V gene: TRBV9
J gene: TRBJ2-1
clone size: few
D gene: NA
CDR3 DNA: TGTGCCAGCAGCCCGTCCGGACCCGGGGTGGGCAATGAGCAGTTCTTC
CDR3 protein: CASSPSGPGVGNEQFF

CDR3 length: 12
V gene: TRBV5-1
J gene: TRBJ2-1
clone size: NA
D gene: NA
CDR3 DNA: TGCGCCAGCAGCGGTTTCAGCAATGAGCAGTTCTTC
CDR3 protein: CASSGFSNEQFF

CDR3 length: 14
V gene: TRBV28
J gene: TRBJ2-5
clone size: NA
D gene: TRBD2
CDR3 DNA: TGTGCCAGCAGTGTCACTAGCGGGAGGGCCAAGGAGTACTTC
CDR3 protein: CASSVTSGRAKEYF

CDR3 length: 13
V gene: TRBV19
J gene: TRBJ1-2
clone size: few
D gene: NA
CDR3 DNA: TGTGCCAGTAGTATTTACAGCTCCTATGGCTACACCTTC
CDR3 protein: CASSIYSSYGYTF

CDR3 length: 14
V gene: TRBV10-3
J gene: TRBJ1-5
clone size: few
D gene: TRBD1
CDR3 DNA: TGTGCCATCAGCCGACAGGGGTTGAATCAGCCCCAGCATTTT
CDR3 protein: CAISRQGLNQPQHF

CDR3 length: 17
V gene: TRBV2
J gene: TRBJ2-1
clone size: NA
D gene: NA
CDR3 DNA: TGTGCCAGCAGTTCGGAAACAGGGAGACGCTCCTACAATGAGCAGTTCTTC
CDR3 protein: CASSSETGRRSYNEQFF

CDR3 length: 15
V gene: TRBV28
J gene: TRBJ2-5
clone size: NA
D gene: TRBD1
CDR3 DNA: TGTGCCAGCAGTTCCCCGGGACAGGGGGGAGAGACCCAGTACTTC
CDR3 protein: CASSSPGQGGETQYF